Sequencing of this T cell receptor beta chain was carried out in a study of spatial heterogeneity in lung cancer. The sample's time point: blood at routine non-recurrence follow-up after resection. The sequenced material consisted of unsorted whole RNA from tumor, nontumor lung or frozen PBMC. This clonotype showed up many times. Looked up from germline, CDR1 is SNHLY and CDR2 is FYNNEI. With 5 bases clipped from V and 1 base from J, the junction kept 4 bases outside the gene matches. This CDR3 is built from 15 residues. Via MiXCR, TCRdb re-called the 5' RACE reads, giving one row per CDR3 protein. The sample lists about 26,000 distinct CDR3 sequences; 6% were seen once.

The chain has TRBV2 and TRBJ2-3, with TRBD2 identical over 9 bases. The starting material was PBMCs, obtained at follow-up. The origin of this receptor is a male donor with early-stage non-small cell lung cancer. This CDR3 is CASSQSSGGTDTQYF. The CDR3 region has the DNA TGTGCCAGCAGTCAATCTAGCGGGGGCACAGATACGCAGTATTTT. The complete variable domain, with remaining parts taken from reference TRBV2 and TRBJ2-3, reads EPEVTQTPSHQVTQMGQEVILRCVPISNHLYFYWYRQILGQKVEFLVSFYNNEISEKSEIFDDQFSVERPDGSNFTLKIRSTKLEDSAMYFCASSQSSGGTDTQYFGPGTRLTVL.